This entry lists 2 T cell receptor beta chains sequenced from one sample in a study of blood T cell repertoires in COVID-19. The protocol was immunoSEQ multiplex PCR, while the TCRdb copy is restricted to in-frame clones and leaves out a portion. The sample records around 69,000 clones, 84% being singletons. Sequencing was performed on peripheral blood. Receptor source: a man aged 50-60 years with active COVID-19.

The chain recombines TRBV6-2 or TRBV6-3 with TRBJ2-3; a weak D match, TRBD1 (5 bases). With 4 bases removed from V and 4 bases from J, the gap between germline ends came to 12 bases. Germline lookup yields CDR1 MNHEY and CDR2 SVGEGT. The CDR3 is made up of 14 amino acids. CDR3 amino acids: CASSSTEASDTQYF. CDR3 coding DNA: TGTGCCAGCAGTTCGACAGAGGCCTCAGATACGCAGTATTTT.

The chain uses TRBV2 and TRBJ2-1; 7 bases fit TRBD1. Losses at the gene ends were 11 bases for V and 12 bases for J; bases not matched to a gene: 10. The CDR3 spans 11 residues. From germline, CDR1 is SNHLY and CDR2 FYNNEI. CDR3 region: CAPGEQGRQFF. DNA for the CDR3: TGTGCCCCCGGCGAACAGGGGCGGCAGTTCTTC.